This T cell receptor beta chain stems from a study of quantifying T cell responses using KT2 cells (TCRdb year 2017). Regarding the complete study: RNA was DNase-treated and reverse transcribed with TCR alpha and beta constant-region primers, mostly using SuperScript III. PCR2 was run as a SYBR Green qPCR and stopped at a predetermined fluorescence threshold to avoid over-amplification. The efficiency of the T4 ligation step under optimum conditions was estimated to be above 8%.

Here is what the overall study found, with its caveats: Counts of KT2 alpha and beta sequences scaled linearly with input KT2 cell number over several orders of magnitude. KT2 sequences were detected down to the lowest spike-in tested, about one KT2 cell per 100,000 PBMC. No side-by-side comparison of the pipeline with other TCR sequencing techniques was included in the study. Detection of KT2 sequences showed saturation at very high KT2 spike-in numbers.

This clonotype was counted a few times. Its antigen specificity is not known. Base qualities are not at hand, and no much larger clone is one base apart. Known numbers of KT2, a T cell clone whose TCR had been sequenced previously, were spiked into unfractionated PBMC to test the sensitivity and accuracy of the pipeline. A range of KT2-to-PBMC ratios was set up by mixing KT2 cells into a fixed number of PBMC. Receptor libraries were prepared by UMI-ligation and nested PCR. T4 RNA ligase 1 was used to ligate a single-stranded oligonucleotide containing the Illumina SP2 sequence and a UMI to the 3' end of the cDNA. PCR1 consisted of 4 cycles (98 degrees C 15 s, 69 degrees C 30 s, 72 degrees C 40 s), and for the beta primer an equimolar mix of RC1.1 and RC1.2 was used to cover TRBC1 and TRBC2. From PCR2 onward, TCR alpha and beta chains were processed separately, with sample indices and Illumina adaptors added. The UMI comprised 12 random nucleotides, as two hexamers separated by a spacer, placed after an 8-base spacer. Libraries were sequenced on an Illumina MiSeq using v2 2x251 paired-end chemistry, with around 12 samples typically included per run. To increase diversity, 5-7% PhiX DNA was added to each sequencing library. In the original analysis: bcl2fastq converted raw reads to FASTQ, and Demultiplexor demultiplexed the reads by dual indices. V and J genes were assigned by Decombinator through tag matching, with a single base-pair mismatch being allowed. Collapsinator used UMIs to correct both sequencing errors and frequency errors arising from PCR heterogeneity. CDR3Translator converted Decombinator identifiers to nucleotide sequence, translated to amino acids, and extracted CDR3 using C- and N-terminal motifs. A cluster of KT2 sequences sharing one unique molecular identifier was counted as one distinct KT2 TCR. TCRdb cleaned the public reads at Q25 with fastp, built clones with MiXCR and kept in-frame beta chains. Duplicate CDR3 protein sequences are folded into a single record with the most common DNA and genes. In this record, the V and J calls reflect TCRdb's handling and not the investigators' own analysis. This sample comprises over 25,000 distinct CDR3 sequences, around a tenth of them detected only once. The top ten clonotypes cover more than 9.5% of the sample.

Taken from cysteine to phenylalanine, the CDR3 has 14 residues. CDR3 DNA is the only sequence kept; it has 42 bases, read in frame from the first base. V and J lose 8 bases and 0 bases, and a span of 14 bases separates them. The germline V gene (reference sequence) gives CDR1 as GTSNPN and CDR2 as SVGIG. The sequence was collected from a human donor. The chain is made from TRBV30 and TRBJ2-1; too little of a D gene remains to name it. What was sequenced was PBMCs spiked with cells of the T cell clone KT2. The DNA sequence is given as TGTGCCCGATCACGGTCCCTCTCCTACAATGAGCAGTTCTTC. It specifies CARSRSLSYNEQFF.